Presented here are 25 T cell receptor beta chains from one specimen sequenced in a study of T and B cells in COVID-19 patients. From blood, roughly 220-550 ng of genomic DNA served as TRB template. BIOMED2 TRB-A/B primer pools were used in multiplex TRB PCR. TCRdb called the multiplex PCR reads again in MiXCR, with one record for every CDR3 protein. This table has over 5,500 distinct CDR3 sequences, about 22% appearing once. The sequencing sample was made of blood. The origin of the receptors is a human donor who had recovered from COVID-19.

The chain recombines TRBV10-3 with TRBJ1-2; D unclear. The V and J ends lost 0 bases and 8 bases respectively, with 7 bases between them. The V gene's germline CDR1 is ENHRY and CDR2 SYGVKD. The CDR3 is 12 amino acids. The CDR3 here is CAISESNGGYTF. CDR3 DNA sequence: TGTGCCATCAGTGAGTCGAACGGGGGCTACACCTTC.

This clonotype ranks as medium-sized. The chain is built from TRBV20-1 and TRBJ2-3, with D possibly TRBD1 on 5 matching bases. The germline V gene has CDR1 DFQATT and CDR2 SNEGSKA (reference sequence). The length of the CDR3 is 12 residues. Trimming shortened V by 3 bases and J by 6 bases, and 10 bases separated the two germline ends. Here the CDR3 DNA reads TGCAGTGCTAGGAACCCAGGGGATACGCAGTATTTT. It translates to CSARNPGDTQYF.

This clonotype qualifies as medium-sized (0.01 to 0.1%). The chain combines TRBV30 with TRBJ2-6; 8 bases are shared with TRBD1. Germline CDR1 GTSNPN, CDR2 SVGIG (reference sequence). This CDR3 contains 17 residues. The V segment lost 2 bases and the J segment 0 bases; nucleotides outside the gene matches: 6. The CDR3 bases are TGTGCCTGGAGTCGGGACAGGAGGTACTCTGGGGCCAACGTCCTGACTTTC. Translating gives CAWSRDRRYSGANVLTF.

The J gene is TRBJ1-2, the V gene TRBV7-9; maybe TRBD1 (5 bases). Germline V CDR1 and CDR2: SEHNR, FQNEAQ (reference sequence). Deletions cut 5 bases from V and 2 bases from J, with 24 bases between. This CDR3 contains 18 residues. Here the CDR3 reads CASSPPPRFAGSNYGYTF. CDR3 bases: TGTGCCAGCAGCCCTCCCCCTCGATTTGCAGGGAGCAACTATGGCTACACCTTC.

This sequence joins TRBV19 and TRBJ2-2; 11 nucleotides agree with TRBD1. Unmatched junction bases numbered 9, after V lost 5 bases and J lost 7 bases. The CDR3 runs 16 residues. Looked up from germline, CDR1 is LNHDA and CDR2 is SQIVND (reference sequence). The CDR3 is CASSAAGTGGSGELFF. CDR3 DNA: TGTGCCAGTAGTGCCGCCGGGACAGGGGGTAGCGGGGAGCTGTTTTTT. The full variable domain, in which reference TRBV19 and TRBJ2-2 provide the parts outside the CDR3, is DGGITQSPKYLFRKEGQNVTLSCEQNLNHDAMYWYRQDPGQGLRLIYYSQIVNDFQKGDIAEGYSVSREKKESFPLTVTSAQKNPTAFYLCASSAAGTGGSGELFFGEGSRLTVL.

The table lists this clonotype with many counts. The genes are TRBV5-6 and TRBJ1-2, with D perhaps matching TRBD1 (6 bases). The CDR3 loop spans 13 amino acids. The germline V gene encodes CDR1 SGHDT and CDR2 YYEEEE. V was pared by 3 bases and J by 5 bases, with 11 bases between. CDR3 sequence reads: CASSSQGQYGYTF. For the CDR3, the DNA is TGTGCCAGCAGCTCCCAGGGACAATATGGCTACACCTTC.

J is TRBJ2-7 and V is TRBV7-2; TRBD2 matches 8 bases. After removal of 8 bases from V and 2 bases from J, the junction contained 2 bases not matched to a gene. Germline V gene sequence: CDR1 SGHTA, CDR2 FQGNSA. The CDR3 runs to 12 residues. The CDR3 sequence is CASSGGAYEQYF. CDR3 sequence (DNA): TGTGCCAGCTCCGGGGGGGCCTACGAGCAGTACTTC.

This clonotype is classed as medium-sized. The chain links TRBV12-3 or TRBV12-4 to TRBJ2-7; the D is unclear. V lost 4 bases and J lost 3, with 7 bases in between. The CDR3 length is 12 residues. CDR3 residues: CASSWPGYEQYF. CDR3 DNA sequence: TGTGCCAGCAGTTGGCCTGGCTACGAGCAGTACTTC.

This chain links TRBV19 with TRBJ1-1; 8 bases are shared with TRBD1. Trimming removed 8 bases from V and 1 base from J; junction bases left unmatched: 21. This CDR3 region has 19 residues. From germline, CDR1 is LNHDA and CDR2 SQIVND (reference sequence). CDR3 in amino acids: CASGTSGYTGGTGNTEAFF. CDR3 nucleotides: TGTGCCAGTGGGACTAGCGGATACACCGGGGGGACAGGGAACACTGAAGCTTTCTTT. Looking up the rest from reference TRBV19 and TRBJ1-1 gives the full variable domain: DGGITQSPKYLFRKEGQNVTLSCEQNLNHDAMYWYRQDPGQGLRLIYYSQIVNDFQKGDIAEGYSVSREKKESFPLTVTSAQKNPTAFYLCASGTSGYTGGTGNTEAFFGQGTRLTVV.

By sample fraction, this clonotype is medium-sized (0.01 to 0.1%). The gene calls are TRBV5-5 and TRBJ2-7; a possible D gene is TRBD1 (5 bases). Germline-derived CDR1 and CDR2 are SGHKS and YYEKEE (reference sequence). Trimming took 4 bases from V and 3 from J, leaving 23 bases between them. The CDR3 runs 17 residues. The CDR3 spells CASSHQGGQGRVYEQYF. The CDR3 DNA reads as TGTGCCAGCAGCCACCAGGGTGGGCAGGGAAGGGTCTACGAGCAGTACTTC.

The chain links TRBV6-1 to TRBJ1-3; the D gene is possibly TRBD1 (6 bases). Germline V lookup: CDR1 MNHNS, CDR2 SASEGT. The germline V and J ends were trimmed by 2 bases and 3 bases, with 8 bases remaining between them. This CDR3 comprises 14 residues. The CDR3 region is CASSERGGGNTIYF. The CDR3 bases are TGTGCCAGCAGTGAACGAGGGGGTGGAAACACCATATATTTT.

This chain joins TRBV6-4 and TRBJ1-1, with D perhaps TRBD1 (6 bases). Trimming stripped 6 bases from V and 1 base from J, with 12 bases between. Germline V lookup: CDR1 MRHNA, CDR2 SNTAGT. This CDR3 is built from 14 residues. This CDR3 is CASSTQGGNTEAFF. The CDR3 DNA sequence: TGTGCCAGCAGCACACAGGGCGGGAACACTGAAGCTTTCTTT.

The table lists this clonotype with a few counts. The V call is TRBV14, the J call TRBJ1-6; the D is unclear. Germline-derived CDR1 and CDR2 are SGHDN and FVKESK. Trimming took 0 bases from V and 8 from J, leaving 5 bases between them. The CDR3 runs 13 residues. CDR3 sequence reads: CASSQEGHSPLHF. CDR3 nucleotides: TGTGCCAGCAGCCAAGAGGGTCATTCACCCCTCCACTTT.

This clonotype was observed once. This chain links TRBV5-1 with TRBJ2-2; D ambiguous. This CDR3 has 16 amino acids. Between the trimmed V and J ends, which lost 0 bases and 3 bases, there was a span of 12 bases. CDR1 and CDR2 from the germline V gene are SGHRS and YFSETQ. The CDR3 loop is CASSLVSMSDTGELFF. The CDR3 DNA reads TGCGCCAGCAGCTTGGTCTCTATGTCAGACACCGGGGAGCTGTTTTTT. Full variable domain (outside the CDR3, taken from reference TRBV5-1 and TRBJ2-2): KAGVTQTPRYLIKTRGQQVTLSCSPISGHRSVSWYQQTPGQGLQFLFEYFSETQRNKGNFPGRFSGRQFSNSRSEMNVSTLELGDSALYLCASSLVSMSDTGELFFGEGSRLTVL.

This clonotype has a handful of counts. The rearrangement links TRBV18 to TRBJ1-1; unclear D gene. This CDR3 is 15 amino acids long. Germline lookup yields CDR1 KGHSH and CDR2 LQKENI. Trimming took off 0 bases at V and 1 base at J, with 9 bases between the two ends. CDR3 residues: CASSPPGRGNTEAFF. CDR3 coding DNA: TGTGCCAGCTCACCACCCGGCCGGGGGAACACTGAAGCTTTCTTT.

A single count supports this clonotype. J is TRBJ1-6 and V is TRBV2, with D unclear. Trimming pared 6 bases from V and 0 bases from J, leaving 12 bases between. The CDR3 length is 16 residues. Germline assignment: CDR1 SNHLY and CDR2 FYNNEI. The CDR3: CASSLSGISYNSPLHF. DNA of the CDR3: TGTGCCAGCAGCCTATCCGGGATCTCCTATAATTCACCCCTCCACTTT.

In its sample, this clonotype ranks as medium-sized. The CDR3 reads CAPGGTGNNEQFF. CDR3 DNA: TGTGCCCCTGGGGGGACAGGAAACAATGAGCAGTTCTTC. The V gene is TRBV6-4, the J gene TRBJ2-1; 8 bases align to TRBD1. Germline V gene data show CDR1 as MRHNA and CDR2 as SNTAGT. There are 13 residues in the CDR3. V shed 11 bases and J 5 bases; nucleotides not matched to a gene: 8.

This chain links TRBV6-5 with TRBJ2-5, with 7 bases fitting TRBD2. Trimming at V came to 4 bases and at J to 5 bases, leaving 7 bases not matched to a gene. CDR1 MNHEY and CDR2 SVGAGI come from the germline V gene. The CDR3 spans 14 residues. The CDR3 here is CASSWEGTGETQYF. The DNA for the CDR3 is TGTGCCAGCAGTTGGGAGGGGACCGGGGAGACCCAGTACTTC.

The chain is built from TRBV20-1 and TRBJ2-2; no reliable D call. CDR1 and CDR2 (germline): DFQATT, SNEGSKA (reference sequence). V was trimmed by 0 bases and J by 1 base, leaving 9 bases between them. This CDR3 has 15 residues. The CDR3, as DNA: TGCAGTGCTAGAGATCCCGCAGGGAACACCGGGGAGCTGTTTTTT. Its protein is CSARDPAGNTGELFF.

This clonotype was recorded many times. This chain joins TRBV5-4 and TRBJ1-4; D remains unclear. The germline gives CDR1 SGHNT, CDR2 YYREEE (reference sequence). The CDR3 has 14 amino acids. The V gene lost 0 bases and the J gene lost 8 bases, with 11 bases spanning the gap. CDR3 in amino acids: CASSLGGEKEKLFF. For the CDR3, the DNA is TGTGCCAGCAGCTTGGGTGGGGAAAAAGAAAAACTGTTTTTT.

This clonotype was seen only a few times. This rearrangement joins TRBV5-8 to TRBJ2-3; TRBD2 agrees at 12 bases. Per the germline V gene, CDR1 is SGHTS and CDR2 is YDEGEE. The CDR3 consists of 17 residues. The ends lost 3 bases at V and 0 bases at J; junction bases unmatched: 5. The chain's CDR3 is CASSSGTSGRSTDTQYF. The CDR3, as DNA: TGTGCCAGCAGCTCGGGGACTAGCGGGCGTAGCACAGATACGCAGTATTTT.

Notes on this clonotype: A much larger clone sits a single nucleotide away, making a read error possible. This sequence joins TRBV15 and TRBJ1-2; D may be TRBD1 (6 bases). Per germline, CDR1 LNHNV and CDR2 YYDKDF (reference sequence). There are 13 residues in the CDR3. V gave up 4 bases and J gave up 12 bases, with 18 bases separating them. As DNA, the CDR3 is TGTGCCACCAGCAAGGCGGAATTTGGGGGCCACACCTTC. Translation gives CATSKAEFGGHTF.

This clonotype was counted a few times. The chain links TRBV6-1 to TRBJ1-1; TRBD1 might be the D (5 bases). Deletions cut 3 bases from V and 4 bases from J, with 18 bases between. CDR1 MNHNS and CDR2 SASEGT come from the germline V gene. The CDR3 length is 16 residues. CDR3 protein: CASSDEGLRRFTEAFF. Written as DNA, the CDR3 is TGTGCCAGCAGTGACGAGGGGCTAAGGAGGTTCACTGAAGCTTTCTTT.

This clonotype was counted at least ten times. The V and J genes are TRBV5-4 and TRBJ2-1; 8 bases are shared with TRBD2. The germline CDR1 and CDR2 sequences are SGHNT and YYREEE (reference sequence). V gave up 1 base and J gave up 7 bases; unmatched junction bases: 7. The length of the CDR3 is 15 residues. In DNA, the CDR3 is TGTGCCAGCAGCTTGCCCGGGGGGGCCTGGAATGAGCAGTTCTTC. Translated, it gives CASSLPGGAWNEQFF.

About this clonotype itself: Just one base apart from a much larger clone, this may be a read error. The CDR3 protein is CASRPSGLTSTSDTQYF. CDR3 sequence (DNA): TGTGCCAGCAGGCCCTCTGGACTCACCTCCACCTCAGATACGCAGTATTTT. The chain joins TRBV6-1 to TRBJ2-3; weak D call: TRBD2 (5 bases). The germline V gene has CDR1 MNHNS and CDR2 SASEGT. This CDR3 has 17 amino acids. Trimming left V 6 bases short and J 4 bases short, with 23 bases between.